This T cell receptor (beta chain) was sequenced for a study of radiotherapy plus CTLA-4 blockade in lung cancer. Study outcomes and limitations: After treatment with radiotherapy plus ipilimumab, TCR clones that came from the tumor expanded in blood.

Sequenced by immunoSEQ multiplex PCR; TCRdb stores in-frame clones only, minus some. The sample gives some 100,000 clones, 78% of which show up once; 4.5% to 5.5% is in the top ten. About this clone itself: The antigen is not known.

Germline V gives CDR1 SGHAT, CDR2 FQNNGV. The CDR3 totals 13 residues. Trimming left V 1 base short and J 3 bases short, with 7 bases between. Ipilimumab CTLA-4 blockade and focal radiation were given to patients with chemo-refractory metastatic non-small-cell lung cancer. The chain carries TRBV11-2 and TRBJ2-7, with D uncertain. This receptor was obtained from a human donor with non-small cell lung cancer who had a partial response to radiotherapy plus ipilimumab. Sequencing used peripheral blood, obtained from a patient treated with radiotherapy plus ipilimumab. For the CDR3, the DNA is TGTGCCAGCAGCTTAGGGGCAGTCTACGAGCAGTACTTC. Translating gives CASSLGAVYEQYF.